A selection of T cell receptor beta chains follows, all from one sample in a study of cytomegalovirus exposure and HLA in healthy donors. Here immunoSEQ multiplex PCR was the method, and the copy in TCRdb shows in-frame clones only, minus some. The sample holds about 250,000 clones, less than 90% seen once. Input material: PBMCs. These receptors were collected from a man in his late teens or twenties in good health and CMV-seropositive. The conserved cysteine and the conserved F or W are not part of the CDR3 here.

v_call: TRBV15; j_call: TRBJ1-2; cdr3_length: 12; cdr3_aa: ATSREGGGYGYT
v_call: TRBV4-1; j_call: TRBJ2-6; cdr3_length: 13; cdr3_aa: ASSQAPVSRLVLT
v_call: TRBV30; j_call: TRBJ2-4; cdr3_length: 13; cdr3_aa: AWSERTAPKNIQY
v_call: TRBV2; j_call: TRBJ2-7; cdr3_length: 11; cdr3_aa: ASSVGASYEQY
v_call: TRBV6-5; j_call: TRBJ1-1; cdr3_length: 12; cdr3_aa: ASSWGQGPTEAF
v_call: TRBV9; j_call: TRBJ2-5; cdr3_length: 13; cdr3_aa: ASSVTAGGGETQY
v_call: TRBV7-2; j_call: TRBJ2-5; cdr3_length: 12; cdr3_aa: ASSFQGSQETQY
v_call: TRBV2; j_call: TRBJ1-2; cdr3_length: 14; cdr3_aa: ASSSRSVGASYGYT
v_call: TRBV19; j_call: TRBJ1-2; cdr3_length: 13; cdr3_aa: ASSTKDRPTYGYT
v_call: TRBV6-1; j_call: TRBJ1-5; cdr3_length: 14; cdr3_aa: ASSDLNRGPWEPQH
v_call: TRBV19; j_call: TRBJ1-1; cdr3_length: 10; cdr3_aa: ASGARDTEAF
v_call: TRBV30; j_call: TRBJ1-5; cdr3_length: 13; cdr3_aa: AWATSGTPNQPQH
v_call: TRBV30; j_call: TRBJ1-5; cdr3_length: 11; cdr3_aa: AWRGQGIGPQH
v_call: TRBV27; j_call: TRBJ2-3; cdr3_length: 11; cdr3_aa: ASKWRATDTQY
v_call: TRBV7-9; j_call: TRBJ2-7; cdr3_length: 12; cdr3_aa: ASSLAGNSYEQY
v_call: TRBV6-5; j_call: TRBJ2-1; cdr3_length: 11; cdr3_aa: ASSYYRGLEQF
v_call: TRBV19; j_call: TRBJ2-7; cdr3_length: 9; cdr3_aa: ASSDGYEQY
v_call: TRBV7-9; j_call: TRBJ2-7; cdr3_length: 10; cdr3_aa: ASSTDSGEQY
v_call: TRBV5-1; j_call: TRBJ2-2; cdr3_length: 12; cdr3_aa: ASSFGPPDGELF
v_call: TRBV9; j_call: TRBJ2-3; cdr3_length: 13; cdr3_aa: ASSPRGLARDTQY
v_call: TRBV5-4; j_call: TRBJ2-1; cdr3_length: 13; cdr3_aa: ASSELQSSYNEQF
v_call: TRBV2; j_call: TRBJ2-1; cdr3_length: 12; cdr3_aa: ASSRGAFIDEQF
v_call: TRBV5-1; j_call: TRBJ2-5; cdr3_length: 11; cdr3_aa: ASRRDREETQY
v_call: TRBV10-3; j_call: TRBJ1-2; cdr3_length: 13; cdr3_aa: AISLTGSPNYGYT